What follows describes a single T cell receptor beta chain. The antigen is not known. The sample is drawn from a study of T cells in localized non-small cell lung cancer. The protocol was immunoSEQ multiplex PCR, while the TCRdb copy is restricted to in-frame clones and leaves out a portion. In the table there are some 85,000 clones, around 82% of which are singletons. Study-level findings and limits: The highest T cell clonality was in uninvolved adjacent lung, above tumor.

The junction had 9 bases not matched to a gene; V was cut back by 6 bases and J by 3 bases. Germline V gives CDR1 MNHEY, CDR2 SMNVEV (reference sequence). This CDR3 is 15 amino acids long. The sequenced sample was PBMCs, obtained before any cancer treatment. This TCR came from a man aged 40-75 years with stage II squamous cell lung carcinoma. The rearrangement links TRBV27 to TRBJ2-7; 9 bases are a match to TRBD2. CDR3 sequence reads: CASSRLAGGDYEQYF. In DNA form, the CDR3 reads TGTGCCAGCAGCCGACTGGCGGGGGGGGACTACGAGCAGTACTTC.